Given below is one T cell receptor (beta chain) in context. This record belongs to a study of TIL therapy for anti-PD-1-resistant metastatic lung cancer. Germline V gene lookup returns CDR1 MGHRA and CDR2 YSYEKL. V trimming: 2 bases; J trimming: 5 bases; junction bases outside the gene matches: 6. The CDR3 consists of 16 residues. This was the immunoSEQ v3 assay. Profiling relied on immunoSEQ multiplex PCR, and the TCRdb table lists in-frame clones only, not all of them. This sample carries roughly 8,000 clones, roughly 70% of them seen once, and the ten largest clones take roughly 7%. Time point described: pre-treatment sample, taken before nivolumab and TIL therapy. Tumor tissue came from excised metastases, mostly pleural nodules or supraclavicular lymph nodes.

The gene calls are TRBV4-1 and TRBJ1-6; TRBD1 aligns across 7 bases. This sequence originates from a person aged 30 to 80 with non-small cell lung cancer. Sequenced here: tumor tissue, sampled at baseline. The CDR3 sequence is CASSQRTGAHNSPLHF. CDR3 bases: TGCGCCAGCAGCCAACGAACAGGGGCGCATAATTCACCCCTCCACTTT.